The rows below give T cell receptor beta chains drawn from one sample of a study of blood T cell repertoires in COVID-19. Sequencing used immunoSEQ multiplex PCR; TCRdb keeps in-frame clones, though not all of them. The sample has some 180,000 clones, 80% to 85% seen once; the top ten hold under 4%. The sequenced sample was PBMCs or T cells enriched from blood (not recorded which). These receptors all stem from a woman in her thirties who had been exposed to COVID-19. Both conserved end residues are part of each CDR3. D genes are given only for firm matches. Some rows mark clone size as missing; the rest say once, few, many or name a class of expanded clone.

-	TRBV6-5	TRBJ1-2	-	TGTGCCAGCAGTTACGACAGGATCTATGGCTACACCTTC	CASSYDRIYGYTF
-	TRBV5-1	TRBJ2-3	-	TGCGCCAGCAGCTTGGGACAAATGAGCACAGATACGCAGTATTTT	CASSLGQMSTDTQYF
-	TRBV18	TRBJ2-1	-	TGTGCCAGCTCACTTTTGGCGGGGGCGTTTTACAATGAGCAGTTCTTC	CASSLLAGAFYNEQFF
-	TRBV4-3	TRBJ2-5	-	TGCGCCAGCAGCCAAGATTCTTCCAGGGGAGAGACCCAGTACTTC	CASSQDSSRGETQYF
-	TRBV5-1	TRBJ1-1	-	TGCGCCAGCAGCTTGGATTCCTGGGGGGAATCCACTGAAGCTTTCTTT	CASSLDSWGESTEAFF
-	TRBV2	TRBJ1-1	-	TGTGCCAGCAGTTCCAACCAGGTTTCAGCCACTGAAGCTTTCTTT	CASSSNQVSATEAFF
-	TRBV20-1	TRBJ1-2	-	TGCAGTGCTTTGGGACTGGATGGCTACACCTTC	CSALGLDGYTF
-	TRBV2	TRBJ1-3	-	TGTGCCAGCAGACCAACAGGCTACTCTGGAAACACCATATATTTT	CASRPTGYSGNTIYF
-	TRBV7-9	TRBJ1-6	-	TGTGCCAGCAGCTTTGAGCGGGATGGACCCCTCCACTTT	CASSFERDGPLHF
-	TRBV5-1	TRBJ1-3	-	TGCGCCAGCAGCTTGGAAGGGGATGGAAACACCATATATTTT	CASSLEGDGNTIYF
-	TRBV7-2	TRBJ2-1	TRBD2	TGTGCCAGCAGCTTACAATTCGGACTAGCCAATGAGCAGTTCTTC	CASSLQFGLANEQFF
once	TRBV7-9	TRBJ1-1	-	TGTGCCAGCAGCTGGCTACACCCGAGGGGGATCCCTGAAGCTTTCTTT	CASSWLHPRGIPEAFF
-	TRBV18	TRBJ2-3	-	TGTGCCAGCTCACCGAGCTCAACAGACACAGATACGCAGTATTTT	CASSPSSTDTDTQYF
-	TRBV18	TRBJ1-4	-	TGTGCCAGCTCACCGTCGGGGTTATTGGCAACTAATGAAAAACTGTTTTTT	CASSPSGLLATNEKLFF
-	TRBV5-1	TRBJ1-4	TRBD1	TGCGCCAGCAGCCCGGGACAGATTAATGAAAAACTGTTTTTT	CASSPGQINEKLFF
-	TRBV11-2	TRBJ1-1	-	TGTGCCTCGAGGAACAGGGTTGTGAACACTGAAGCTTTCTTT	CASRNRVVNTEAFF
-	TRBV6-1	TRBJ1-4	-	TGTGCCAGCAGTGAACCCGTGGCCGCAAAGGAGACAGAGCCTAATGAAAAACTGTTTTTT	CASSEPVAAKETEPNEKLFF
-	TRBV4-1	TRBJ1-6	TRBD1	TGCGCCAGCAGCCAAGATGGGGGACAGGGGGCGGCACCCCTCCACTTT	CASSQDGGQGAAPLHF
-	TRBV9	TRBJ2-3	TRBD2	TGTGCCAGCAGGGGCGGGGGGACAGATACGCAGTATTTT	CASRGGGTDTQYF
-	TRBV7-2	TRBJ1-2	-	TGTGCCAGCAGCTTAGCACAGGTACAGGACTATGGCTACACCTTC	CASSLAQVQDYGYTF
-	TRBV5-1	TRBJ2-1	TRBD2	TGCGCCAGCAGCCCTAAGACTAGCGGGGGCCCAAATGAGCAGTTCTTC	CASSPKTSGGPNEQFF
once	TRBV5-1	TRBJ2-7	-	TGCGCCAGCAGCTTGTGGGCAGGGGTAACCTACGAGCAGTACTTC	CASSLWAGVTYEQYF
-	TRBV5-4	TRBJ1-6	TRBD1	TGTGCCAGCCCCTGTCGGACAGGCTATAATTCACCCCTCCACTTT	CASPCRTGYNSPLHF
-	TRBV7-9	TRBJ2-5	TRBD2	TGTGCCAGCAGCCCCCCGGAGCGGGGGGGCCGTGAGACCCAGTACTTC	CASSPPERGGRETQYF
once	TRBV4-1	TRBJ2-2	TRBD1	TGCGCCAGCAGCCAACGACAGGGTCTCACCGGGGAGCTGTTTTTT	CASSQRQGLTGELFF
once	TRBV27	TRBJ2-3	TRBD1	TGTGCCAGCAGTTTGGGACAGGGTTACTTGGCGTCAGATACGCAGTATTTT	CASSLGQGYLASDTQYF
-	TRBV7-3	TRBJ2-3	TRBD1	TGTGCCAGCAGCTCGGGACAGGGGAACACAGATACGCAGTATTTT	CASSSGQGNTDTQYF
-	TRBV6-2/TRBV6-3	TRBJ1-1	-	TGTGCCAGCAGTTACGGGGAGTTCACTGAAGCTTTCTTT	CASSYGEFTEAFF
-	TRBV5-1	TRBJ1-4	-	TGCGCCAGCAGCCCGACAGGACAGCTTAATGAAAAACTGTTTTTT	CASSPTGQLNEKLFF
-	TRBV6-2/TRBV6-3	TRBJ2-1	TRBD1	TGTGCCAGCAGTTACTCAGGACAGGGGGTGGGCAATGAGCAGTTCTTC	CASSYSGQGVGNEQFF
-	TRBV27	TRBJ1-2	-	TGTGCCAGCAGTCCCCCCCCTCCTAACTATGGCTACACCTTC	CASSPPPPNYGYTF
-	TRBV19	TRBJ2-3	TRBD2	TGTGCCAGTAGTATTAGAGCGGGGGGGCCGGATACGCAGTATTTT	CASSIRAGGPDTQYF
-	TRBV2	TRBJ1-3	-	TGTGCCGGCTGGAGGAGGGGTGATACTGGAAACACCATATATTTT	CAGWRRGDTGNTIYF
-	TRBV4-3	TRBJ1-1	-	TGCGCCAGCAGCCAAGTACTCACAGGGAACACTGAAGCTTTCTTT	CASSQVLTGNTEAFF
-	TRBV2	TRBJ1-4	-	TGTGCCATACAGTTTAATGAAAAACTGTTTTTT	CAIQFNEKLFF
-	TRBV29-1	TRBJ1-3	-	TGCAGCGGCGGAGGGTGGAGAAACACCATATATTTT	CSGGGWRNTIYF
once	TRBV11-2	TRBJ2-5	TRBD1	TGTGCCAGCAGCTTAGGGGTCCTACACAGGGGGCCCTGGCAAGAGACCCAGTACTTC	CASSLGVLHRGPWQETQYF